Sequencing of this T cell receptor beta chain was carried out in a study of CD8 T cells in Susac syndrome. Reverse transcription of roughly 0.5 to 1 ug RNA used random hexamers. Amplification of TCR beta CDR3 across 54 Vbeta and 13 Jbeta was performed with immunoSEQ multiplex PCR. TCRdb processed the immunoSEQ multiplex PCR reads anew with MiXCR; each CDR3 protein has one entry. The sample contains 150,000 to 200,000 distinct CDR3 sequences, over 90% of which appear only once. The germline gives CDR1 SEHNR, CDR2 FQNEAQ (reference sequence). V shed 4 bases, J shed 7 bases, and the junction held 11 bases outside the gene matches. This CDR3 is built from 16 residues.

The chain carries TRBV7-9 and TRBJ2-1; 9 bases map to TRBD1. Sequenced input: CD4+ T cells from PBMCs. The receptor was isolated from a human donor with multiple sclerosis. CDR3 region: CASSSGTGTSMNEQFF. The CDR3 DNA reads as TGTGCCAGCAGCTCCGGGACAGGGACCTCAATGAATGAGCAGTTCTTC. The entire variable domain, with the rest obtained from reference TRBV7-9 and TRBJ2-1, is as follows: DTGVSQNPRHKITKRGQNVTFRCDPISEHNRLYWYRQTLGQGPEFLTYFQNEAQLEKSRLLSDRFSAERPKGSFSTLEIQRTEQGDSAMYLCASSSGTGTSMNEQFFGPGTRLTVL.